The 5 T cell receptor beta chains presented below share a single source sample, sequenced in a study of tumor-infiltrating lymphocytes in localized non-small cell lung cancer. Libraries were prepared by immunoSEQ multiplex PCR; TCRdb keeps only in-frame clonotypes and omits some of them. Here the sample spans 15,000 or so clones, 65% to 80% being singletons. The sample taken for sequencing was lung tumor tissue. These receptors came from a human donor with non-small cell lung cancer.

The chain combines TRBV7-6 with TRBJ2-7, with a possible D match to TRBD1 (9 bases). This CDR3 spans 16 amino acids. From germline, CDR1 is SGHVS and CDR2 FNYEAQ. Trimming took 5 bases from V and 1 from J, leaving 18 bases between them. The CDR3 is CASSRRGGQGSYEQYF. The CDR3 coding sequence is TGTGCCAGCAGCCGACGGGGGGGACAGGGTTCCTACGAGCAGTACTTC.

The DNA for the CDR3 is TGTGCCAGCAGCTTGTCGGGGTTGGGTCAACCCCAGCATTTT. Protein sequence: CASSLSGLGQPQHF. This chain links TRBV5-6 with TRBJ1-5; D gene ambiguous. From germline, CDR1 is SGHDT and CDR2 YYEEEE. The CDR3 is 14 residues long. The germline V and J ends were trimmed by 1 base and 10 bases, with 15 bases remaining between them.

The genes are TRBV27 and TRBJ2-5; tentatively, D is TRBD2 (8 bases). The germline V gene encodes CDR1 MNHEY and CDR2 SMNVEV (reference sequence). V lost 0 bases and J 5 bases, leaving 25 bases between the germline ends. The CDR3 consists of 19 residues. The CDR3 sequence: CASSLSLPSRQGGGETQYF. Here the CDR3 DNA reads TGTGCCAGCAGTTTATCTCTCCCATCAAGACAGGGCGGGGGGGAGACCCAGTACTTC.

This sequence joins TRBV6-1 and TRBJ1-1, with D tentatively TRBD1 (5 bases). The CDR3 runs 13 residues. Per germline, CDR1 MNHNS and CDR2 SASEGT. Trimming took off 7 bases at V and 8 bases at J, with 17 bases between the two ends. DNA of the CDR3: TGTGCCAGCAACCCGATGGGGGGAAGAGAAGCTTTCTTT. It yields the protein CASNPMGGREAFF.

The rearrangement joins TRBV7-2 to TRBJ2-5; no reliable D call. CDR1 is SGHTA, CDR2 FQGNSA, per germline. The CDR3 is 13 amino acids. Between the trimmed V and J ends, which lost 1 base and 4 bases, there was a span of 7 bases. The CDR3 sequence: CASSLEPSETQYF. The DNA for the CDR3 is TGTGCCAGCAGCTTAGAGCCTTCAGAGACCCAGTACTTC. The variable domain in full, completed from reference TRBV7-2 and TRBJ2-5, reads GAGVSQSPSNKVTEKGKDVELRCDPISGHTALYWYRQSLGQGLEFLIYFQGNSAPDKSGLPSDRFSAERTGGSVSTLTIQRTQQEDSAVYLCASSLEPSETQYFGPGTRLLVL.